This TCR beta chain was observed in a study of shared clonotypes between healthy human individuals. As concerns this clone: Its antigen is not known.

Whole-study results and caveats: Naive subsets, compared against memory subsets, generally had larger estimated richness values.

The germline CDR1 and CDR2 sequences are SGHVS and FQNEAQ. The V gene lost 5 bases and the J gene lost 0 bases, with 22 bases spanning the gap. This CDR3 is built from 18 residues. Assay runs were performed at deep level. Sequencing used immunoSEQ multiplex PCR; TCRdb keeps in-frame clones, though not all of them. Here the sample spans some 100,000 clones, around 68% being singletons. CD8 memory combined CD45RO+ cells with CCR7-negative CD45RA+ TemRA cells. V and J are TRBV7-8 and TRBJ1-1, with D possibly matching TRBD1 (5 bases). Sequenced: memory CD8+ T cells sorted from blood. Stated subset: CD45RO+ cells pooled with CCR7-negative TemRA cells. This clonotype originated in a woman in her thirties in good health. DNA of the CDR3: TGTGCCAGCAGCCAGCCCTGGGCAGGGAGCAACATGAACACTGAAGCTTTCTTT. Translating it yields CASSQPWAGSNMNTEAFF.